The clone carrying this T cell receptor beta chain was picked up a small number of times. Its antigen is still unknown. The CDR3 contains 13 residues. From germline, CDR1 is MNHEY and CDR2 SMNVEV (reference sequence). Trimming stripped 3 bases from V and 2 bases from J, with 7 bases between. A multiplex PCR was run with 60 Vbeta primers and 13 Jbeta primers. Libraries were prepared by immunoSEQ multiplex PCR; TCRdb keeps only in-frame clonotypes and omits some of them. The sample lists tens of thousands of clones; around three fifths were seen once. The sample comes from a study of cytomegalovirus exposure and HLA in healthy donors. For the study at large: Among the roughly 430 genotyped donors, 65% to 90% were placed in the Caucasian-associated ancestry cluster. Study outcomes and limitations: Common viral pathogens seemed, in a later analysis, to connect with several of the most significant clusters. By HLA locus, TCR association rates varied in a later analysis, with DRB1 showing the most and HLA-C the fewest. In vitro, three CMV-associated chains proved specific for CMV antigens.

This TCR derives from a woman aged 45 to 65 in good health and CMV-seropositive. The chain carries TRBV27 and TRBJ1-1; D remains unclear. The source material was PBMCs. In DNA form, the CDR3 reads TGTGCCAGCAGTTTCCTAGAAAACACTGAAGCTTTCTTT. Amino acids: CASSFLENTEAFF.